This T cell receptor (beta chain) was retrieved from a study of T cell responses to AZD1222 COVID-19 vaccine. It was second doses at about 4 or about 12 weeks that were pooled. Data came from immunoSEQ multiplex PCR; TCRdb stores just in-frame clones and leaves some out. The sample records 77,000 or so clones, roughly 87% being singletons. Study-wide results and limits: The study found vaccine-associated CD4 TCRs spanning spike, dominant at 160-218 and 743-854. Just a handful of AZD1222 recipients were seropositive at baseline. Clonal diversity was possibly underestimated, and white British individuals and females predominated among donors.

Details on this clone: Its antigen is undetermined.

The TCR was taken from an adult who received the AZD1222 COVID-19 vaccine. This material consisted of peripheral blood, taken 28 days after the second AZD1222 dose.

The CDR3, as DNA: TGTGCCAGCAGTTTTGGAACGTACGAGCAGTACTTC. Translating it yields CASSFGTYEQYF. This chain joins TRBV28 and TRBJ2-7; no clear D. CDR1 and CDR2 (germline): MDHEN, SYDVKM. The CDR3 length is 12 residues. The germline V and J ends were trimmed by 3 bases and 4 bases, with 7 bases remaining between them.